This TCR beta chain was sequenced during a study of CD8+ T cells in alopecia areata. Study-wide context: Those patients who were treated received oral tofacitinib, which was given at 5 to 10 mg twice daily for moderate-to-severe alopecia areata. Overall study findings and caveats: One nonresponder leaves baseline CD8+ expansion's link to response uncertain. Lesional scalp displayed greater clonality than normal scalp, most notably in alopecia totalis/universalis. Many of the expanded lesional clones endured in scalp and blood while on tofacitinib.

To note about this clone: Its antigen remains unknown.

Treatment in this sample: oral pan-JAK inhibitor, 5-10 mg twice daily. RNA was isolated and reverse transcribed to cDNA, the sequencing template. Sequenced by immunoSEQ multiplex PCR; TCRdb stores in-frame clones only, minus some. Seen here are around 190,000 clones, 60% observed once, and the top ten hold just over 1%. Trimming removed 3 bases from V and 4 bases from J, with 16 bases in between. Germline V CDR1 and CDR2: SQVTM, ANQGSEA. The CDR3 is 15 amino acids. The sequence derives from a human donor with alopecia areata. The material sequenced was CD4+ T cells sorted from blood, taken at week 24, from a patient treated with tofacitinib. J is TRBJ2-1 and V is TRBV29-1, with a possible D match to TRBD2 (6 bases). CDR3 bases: TGCAGCGTTGATTTTGTGGCGGGGTCATACAATGAGCAGTTCTTC. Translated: CSVDFVAGSYNEQFF.